The T cell receptor (beta chain) described here comes from a study of CD8+CD57+ T cells in acquired aplastic anemia. This clonotype was seen many times. Looked up from germline, CDR1 is SGHNT and CDR2 is YYREEE (reference sequence). Trimming took 6 bases from V and 6 from J; bases not matched to a gene: 16. The CDR3 is 16 amino acids. Genomic DNA provided the template from which TCR beta VDJ and CDR3 profiles were obtained. TCRdb re-derived calls from the reads in MiXCR, one entry per CDR3 protein. The top ten clones hold 6.5% to 10% of a sample with about 150,000 distinct CDR3 sequences, about 40% of them seen once.

This sequence joins TRBV5-4 and TRBJ2-3; 7 bases match TRBD2. The sequence derives from a human donor in good health, serving as a control. The sequencing sample was made of sorted CD4+, CD8+, or CD8+CD57+ T cells (not recorded which) from PBMCs. CDR3 coding DNA: TGTGCCAGCACCACCCTTGATGGGAGGGCCCTGGATACGCAGTATTTT. Translating gives CASTTLDGRALDTQYF.